This T cell receptor beta chain comes out of a study of radiation and T cells in renal cell carcinoma. Treatment denoted: treatment-naive control, cytoreductive nephrectomy. Control tumors came from treatment-naive patients without prior radiation. Worth noting for this clone: Its antigen is not known.

Findings and limits, study-wide: Dominant CDR3 motifs were more common in irradiated tumors than controls.

The CDR3 length is 13 residues. Germline CDR1 is SEHNR and CDR2 is FQNEAQ (reference sequence). Trimming left V 8 bases short and J 1 base short, with 11 bases between. Sequencing used immunoSEQ multiplex PCR; TCRdb keeps in-frame clones, though not all of them. Counted here are 9,100 or so clones, less than 80% occurring once; the ten biggest clones make up roughly 22%. This chain links TRBV7-9 with TRBJ1-2; D may be TRBD1 (5 bases). Specimen: tumor tissue, collected from a patient whose treatment was nephrectomy without radiotherapy. This receptor was obtained from a man in his 60s with renal cell carcinoma. The CDR3 DNA reads TGTGCCAGCTACTCAGGGAGTAACTATGGCTACACCTTC. Protein: CASYSGSNYGYTF.